This T cell receptor (beta chain) was captured in a study of blood T cell repertoires in COVID-19. Study in general: Acute-phase and convalescent COVID-19 samples originated in the United States, Italy and Spain. T cells, B-cell-depleted T cells, or PBMCs supplied cDNA or gDNA.

This CDR3 contains 19 residues. V dropped 3 bases and J dropped 0 bases, with 23 bases sitting between them. CDR1 is SNHLY, CDR2 FYNNEI, per germline. The table came from immunoSEQ multiplex PCR; TCRdb's copy has only in-frame clones and leaves some out. The sample includes some 110,000 clones, approximately 83% of them seen just once. The chain has TRBV2 and TRBJ1-1; D is undetermined. Material: peripheral blood. The TCR comes from a woman aged 70-85 years with acute or convalescent COVID-19. In DNA form, the CDR3 reads TGTGCCAGCAGTGATCCACTTGACCCGGGTTTACGAATGAACACTGAAGCTTTCTTT. Its translation is CASSDPLDPGLRMNTEAFF.